This T cell receptor delta chain was sequenced for a study of γδ T cells in repeated Plasmodium falciparum infection. Points from the study as a whole: Donors in Mali lived in a small rural village, largely one ethnic group.

This clone was recorded at least ten times. Its target is not known. Translating this DNA gives a protein that differs at residue 9 from the TCRdb one, which belongs to a much larger clone; a read error is likely, and the protein shown is this translation. Other DNA sequences in this sample translate to the same CDR3. Gammadelta T cells were flow-sorted from PBMC into Vgamma9/Vdelta2+ and Vdelta2-negative populations for bulk analysis. Germline V lookup: CDR1 TSWWSYY, CDR2 QGS. J gave up 1 base and V 2 bases, and 25 bases lay outside the gene matches. This CDR3 has 24 amino acids. TCRdb re-processed the multiplex PCR reads via CATT. Among about 51,000 delta-chain clones, 1.5% to 2% were seen once, and the ten largest hold roughly a quarter.

This receptor was identified in a pool of human donors (malaria-infected and uninfected, not separated). Sequences were obtained from gamma-delta T cells from blood. The V gene is TRDV1, the J gene TRDJ1, with 13 positions matching TRDD3. CDR3 DNA sequence: TGTGCTCTTGGGGAAGCGGTAGGAATGGTCAAAACTCCGTACTGGGGGATACGCACCGATAAACTCATCTTT. Translated, it gives CALGEAVGMVKTPYWGIRTDKLIF.